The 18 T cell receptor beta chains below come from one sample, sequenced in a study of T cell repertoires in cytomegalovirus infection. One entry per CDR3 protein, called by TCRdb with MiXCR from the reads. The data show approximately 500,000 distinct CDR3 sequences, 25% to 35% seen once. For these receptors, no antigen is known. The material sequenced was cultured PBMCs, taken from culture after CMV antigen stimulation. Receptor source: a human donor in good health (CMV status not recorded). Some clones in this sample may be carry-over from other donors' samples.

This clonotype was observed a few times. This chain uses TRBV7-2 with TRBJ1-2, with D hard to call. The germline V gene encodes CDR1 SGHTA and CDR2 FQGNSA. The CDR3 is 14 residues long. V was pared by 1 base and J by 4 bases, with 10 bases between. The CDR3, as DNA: TGTGCCAGCAGCTTAGTGGTGTCATCCTATGGCTACACCTTC. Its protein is CASSLVVSSYGYTF.

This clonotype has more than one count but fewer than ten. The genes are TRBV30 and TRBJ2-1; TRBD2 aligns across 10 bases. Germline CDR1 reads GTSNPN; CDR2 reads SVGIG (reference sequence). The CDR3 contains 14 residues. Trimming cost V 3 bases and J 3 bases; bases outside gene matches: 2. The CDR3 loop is CAWRTSGYYNEQFF. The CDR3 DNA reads TGTGCCTGGAGGACTAGCGGGTACTACAATGAGCAGTTCTTC.

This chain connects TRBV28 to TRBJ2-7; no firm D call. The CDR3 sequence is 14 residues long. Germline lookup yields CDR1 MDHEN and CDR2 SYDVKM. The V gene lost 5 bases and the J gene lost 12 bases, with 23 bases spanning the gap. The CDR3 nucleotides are TGTGCCAGCAGTAAGGGATCCCCTCCCACTCTGTGGTACTTC. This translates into CASSKGSPPTLWYF.

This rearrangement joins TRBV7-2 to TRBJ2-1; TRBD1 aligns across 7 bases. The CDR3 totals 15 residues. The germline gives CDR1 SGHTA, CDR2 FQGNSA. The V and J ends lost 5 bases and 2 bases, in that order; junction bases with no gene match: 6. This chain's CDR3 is CASSLDRETYNEQFF. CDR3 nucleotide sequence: TGTGCCAGCAGCCTTGACAGGGAAACCTACAATGAGCAGTTCTTC. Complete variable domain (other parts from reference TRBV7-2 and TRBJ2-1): GAGVSQSPSNKVTEKGKDVELRCDPISGHTALYWYRQSLGQGLEFLIYFQGNSAPDKSGLPSDRFSAERTGGSVSTLTIQRTQQEDSAVYLCASSLDRETYNEQFFGPGTRLTVL.

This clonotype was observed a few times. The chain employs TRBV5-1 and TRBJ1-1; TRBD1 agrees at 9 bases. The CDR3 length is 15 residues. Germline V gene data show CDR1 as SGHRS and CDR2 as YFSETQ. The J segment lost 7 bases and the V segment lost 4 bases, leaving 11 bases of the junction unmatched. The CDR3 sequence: CASSPLTGGDSEAFF. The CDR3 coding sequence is TGCGCCAGCAGCCCCCTGACAGGGGGGGACAGTGAAGCTTTCTTT.

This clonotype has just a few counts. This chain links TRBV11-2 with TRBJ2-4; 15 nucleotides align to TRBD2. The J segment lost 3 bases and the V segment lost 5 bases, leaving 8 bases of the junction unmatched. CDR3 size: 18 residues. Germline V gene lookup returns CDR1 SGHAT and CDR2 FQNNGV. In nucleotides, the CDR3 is TGTGCCAGCAGCGTGGGACTAGCGGGAGGAGGAGGCAAAAACATTCAGTACTTC. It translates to CASSVGLAGGGGKNIQYF.

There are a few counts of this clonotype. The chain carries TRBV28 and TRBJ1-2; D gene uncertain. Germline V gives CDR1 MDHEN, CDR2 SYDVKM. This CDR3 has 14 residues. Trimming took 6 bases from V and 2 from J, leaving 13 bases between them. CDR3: CASRLLDGNYGYTF. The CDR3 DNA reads TGTGCCAGCAGGTTGCTGGACGGCAACTATGGCTACACCTTC.

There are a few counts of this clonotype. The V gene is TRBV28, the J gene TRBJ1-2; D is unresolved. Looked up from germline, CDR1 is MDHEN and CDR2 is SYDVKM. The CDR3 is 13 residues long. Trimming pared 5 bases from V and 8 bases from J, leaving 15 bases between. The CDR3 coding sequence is TGTGCCAGCAGTCCCCTATTGCGCCGAGGCTACACCTTC. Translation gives CASSPLLRRGYTF.

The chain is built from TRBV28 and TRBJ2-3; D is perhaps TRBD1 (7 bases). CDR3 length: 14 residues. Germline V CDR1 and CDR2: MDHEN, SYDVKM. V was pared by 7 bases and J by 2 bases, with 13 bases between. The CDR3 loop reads CASTAGQFTDTQYF. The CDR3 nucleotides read TGTGCCAGCACCGCGGGACAGTTCACAGATACGCAGTATTTT. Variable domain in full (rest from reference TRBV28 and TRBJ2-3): DVKVTQSSRYLVKRTGEKVFLECVQDMDHENMFWYRQDPGLGLRLIYFSYDVKMKEKGDIPEGYSVSREKKERFSLILESASTNQTSMYLCASTAGQFTDTQYFGPGTRLTVL.

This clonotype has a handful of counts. The CDR3 reads CASSFPANGELFF. CDR3 in DNA: TGTGCCAGCAGCTTCCCTGCAAACGGGGAGCTGTTTTTT. The chain couples TRBV11-2 to TRBJ2-2; no clear D gene. Germline V gene lookup returns CDR1 SGHAT and CDR2 FQNNGV. The CDR3 loop spans 13 amino acids. V lost 3 bases, J lost 7 bases, and 9 bases lay in between.

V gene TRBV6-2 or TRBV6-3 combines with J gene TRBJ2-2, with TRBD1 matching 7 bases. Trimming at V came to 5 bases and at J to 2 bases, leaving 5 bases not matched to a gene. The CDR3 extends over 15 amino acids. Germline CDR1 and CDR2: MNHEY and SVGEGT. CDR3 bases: TGTGCCAGCAGTAAGGGACAGTTAAACACCGGGGAGCTGTTTTTT. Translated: CASSKGQLNTGELFF.

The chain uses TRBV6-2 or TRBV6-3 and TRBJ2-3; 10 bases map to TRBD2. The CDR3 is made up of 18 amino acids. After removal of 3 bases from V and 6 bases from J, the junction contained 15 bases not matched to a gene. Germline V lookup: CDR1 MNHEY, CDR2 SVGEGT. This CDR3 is CASSYRPILAGESDTQYF. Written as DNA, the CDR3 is TGTGCCAGCAGTTATCGCCCAATCCTAGCGGGAGAATCCGATACGCAGTATTTT.

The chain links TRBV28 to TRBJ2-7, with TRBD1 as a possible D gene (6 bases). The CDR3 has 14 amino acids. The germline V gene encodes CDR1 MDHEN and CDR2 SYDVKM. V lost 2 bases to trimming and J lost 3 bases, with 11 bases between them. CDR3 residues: CASSLPGESYEQYF. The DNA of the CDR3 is TGTGCCAGCAGTTTACCAGGGGAAAGCTACGAGCAGTACTTC.

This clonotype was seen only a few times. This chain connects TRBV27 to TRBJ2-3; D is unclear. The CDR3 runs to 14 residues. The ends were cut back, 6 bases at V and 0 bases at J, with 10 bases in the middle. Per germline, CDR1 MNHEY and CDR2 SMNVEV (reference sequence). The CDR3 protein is CASSPSASTDTQYF. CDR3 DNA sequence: TGTGCCAGCAGCCCCTCCGCCAGCACAGATACGCAGTATTTT.

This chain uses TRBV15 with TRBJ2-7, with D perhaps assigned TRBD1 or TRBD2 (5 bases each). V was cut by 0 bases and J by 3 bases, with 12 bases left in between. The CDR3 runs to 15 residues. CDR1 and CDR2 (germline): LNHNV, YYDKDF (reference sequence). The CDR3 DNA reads TGTGCCACCAGCAGAGACCTCGGGACGGTCTACGAGCAGTACGTC. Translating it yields CATSRDLGTVYEQYV.

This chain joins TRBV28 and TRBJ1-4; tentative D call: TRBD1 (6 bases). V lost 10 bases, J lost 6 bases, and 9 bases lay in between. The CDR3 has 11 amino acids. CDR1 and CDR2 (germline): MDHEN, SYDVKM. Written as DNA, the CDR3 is TGTGCCACCGGACAGTATGAAAAACTGTTTTTT. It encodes CATGQYEKLFF.

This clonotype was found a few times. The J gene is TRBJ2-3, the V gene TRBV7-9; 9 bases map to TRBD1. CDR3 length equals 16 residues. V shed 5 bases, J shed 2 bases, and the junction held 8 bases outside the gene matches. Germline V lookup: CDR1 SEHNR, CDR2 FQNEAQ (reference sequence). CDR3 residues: CASSVYRGQFTDTQYF. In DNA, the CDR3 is TGTGCCAGCAGCGTGTACAGGGGGCAATTCACAGATACGCAGTATTTT.

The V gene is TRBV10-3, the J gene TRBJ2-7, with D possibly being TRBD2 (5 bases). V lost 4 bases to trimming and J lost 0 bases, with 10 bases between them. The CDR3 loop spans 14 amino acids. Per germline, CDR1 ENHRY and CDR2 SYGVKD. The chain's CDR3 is CAISVTGFSYEQYV. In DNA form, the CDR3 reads TGTGCCATCAGTGTTACGGGATTCTCCTACGAGCAGTACGTC.